The 19 T cell receptor beta chains below all came from one sample that was sequenced in a study of identical twins. TCRdb re-called the 5' RACE reads through MiXCR, storing one row per CDR3 protein. The repertoire holds a few hundred thousand distinct CDR3 sequences, with about a fifth as singletons. Sequencing was done on a sample of naive T cells sorted from blood. All receptors derive from a middle-aged man in good health.

This clonotype occurred a few times. The chain has TRBV5-1 and TRBJ1-6, with no clear D. The CDR3 is made up of 15 amino acids. Per the germline V gene, CDR1 is SGHRS and CDR2 is YFSETQ. V was shortened by 0 bases and J by 9 bases, with 13 bases between the two germline ends. The CDR3 region is CASSLDIGVGSPLHF. In nucleotides, the CDR3 is TGCGCCAGCAGCTTGGATATAGGCGTCGGTTCACCCCTCCACTTT.

This clonotype has just a few counts. The chain couples TRBV5-1 to TRBJ1-4; 9 nucleotides match TRBD1. The CDR3 is 14 residues long. The trim removed 4 bases at V and 3 bases at J, leaving 1 base unmatched. CDR1 is SGHRS, CDR2 YFSETQ, per germline. The CDR3: CASSRDRANEKLFF. Here the CDR3 DNA reads TGCGCCAGCAGCCGGGACAGGGCTAATGAAAAACTGTTTTTT.

This clonotype was seen ten or more times. The chain carries TRBV7-8 and TRBJ2-5, with TRBD2 matching over 11 bases. Germline values: CDR1 SGHVS, CDR2 FQNEAQ. V lost 5 bases and J lost 5; bases outside the gene matches: 7. This CDR3 has 15 residues. The CDR3 sequence is CASSPGLAVPETQYF. CDR3 nucleotide sequence: TGTGCCAGCAGCCCGGGACTAGCGGTTCCTGAGACCCAGTACTTC.

The genes are TRBV24-1 and TRBJ2-1; TRBD2 agrees at 8 bases. The ends lost 3 bases at V and 8 bases at J; junction bases unmatched: 14. Germline V CDR1 and CDR2: KGHDR, SFDVKD. The CDR3 sequence is 17 residues long. The CDR3 DNA reads as TGTGCCACCAGTGATCCCGGATCGGGGGGGGCAAGGGATGAGCAGTTCTTC. As protein: CATSDPGSGGARDEQFF.

This clonotype was observed many times. V gene TRBV6-2 or TRBV6-3 combines with J gene TRBJ1-2; no reliable D call. The CDR3 has 11 amino acids. Trimming stripped 2 bases from V and 7 bases from J, with 5 bases between. CDR1 is MNHEY and CDR2 is SVGEGT in the germline V gene. The CDR3 DNA follows: TGTGCCAGCAGTTACCCCTCTGGCTACACCTTC. Translating gives CASSYPSGYTF.

This clonotype was seen at least ten times. This chain links TRBV15 with TRBJ1-1; no firm D call. In germline, CDR1 is LNHNV, CDR2 YYDKDF (reference sequence). CDR3 length: 15 amino acids. Between the trimmed V and J ends, which lost 5 bases and 8 bases, there was a span of 21 bases. CDR3 region: CATSGNYGLKSEAFF. The CDR3 bases are TGTGCCACCAGCGGGAACTACGGCCTCAAGAGCGAAGCTTTCTTT.

This clonotype was found many times. The rearrangement uses TRBV5-1 and TRBJ2-7; TRBD1 matches 7 bases. This CDR3 region has 15 residues. Germline CDR1 reads SGHRS; CDR2 reads YFSETQ. J was trimmed by 3 bases and V by 0 bases; bases with no gene match: 6. The CDR3 protein is CASSLGQGHNYEQYF. The CDR3 nucleotides read TGCGCCAGCAGCTTGGGACAGGGCCATAACTACGAGCAGTACTTC. Full variable domain (rest looked up from reference TRBV5-1 and TRBJ2-7): KAGVTQTPRYLIKTRGQQVTLSCSPISGHRSVSWYQQTPGQGLQFLFEYFSETQRNKGNFPGRFSGRQFSNSRSEMNVSTLELGDSALYLCASSLGQGHNYEQYFGPGTRLTVT.

This clonotype was seen only a few times. The chain couples TRBV7-8 to TRBJ2-7, with TRBD1 as a possible D gene (6 bases). The CDR3 contains 14 residues. Trimming removed 4 bases at V and 2 bases at J, with 12 bases between. CDR1 and CDR2 (germline): SGHVS, FQNEAQ. The CDR3, as DNA: TGTGCCAGCAGCTCACAGGGACAAACCTACGAGCAGTACTTC. Protein: CASSSQGQTYEQYF.

This clonotype appeared many times. The chain has TRBV12-3 or TRBV12-4 and TRBJ2-2; D gene unclear. The CDR3 runs to 11 residues. V shed 3 bases and J shed 5 bases, with 1 base lying between them. The CDR3 DNA is TGTGCCAGCAGTTTTACCGGGGAGCTGTTTTTT. It yields the protein CASSFTGELFF.

The sample holds a few counts of this clonotype. V is TRBV4-2 and J is TRBJ2-1; perhaps TRBD2 as D (7 bases). The CDR3 is 18 residues long. Germline assignment: CDR1 LGHNA and CDR2 YNFKEQ. The germline V and J ends were trimmed by 3 bases and 0 bases, with 18 bases remaining between them. DNA for the CDR3: TGTGCCAGCAGCCAGGTGGGGGGGGGCTCGAGCTCCTACAATGAGCAGTTCTTC. Residues: CASSQVGGGSSSYNEQFF.

The rearrangement links TRBV4-2 to TRBJ2-2; tentatively, D is TRBD1 or TRBD2 (5 bases each). The CDR3 covers 17 residues. V was shortened by 1 base and J by 8 bases, with 20 bases between the two germline ends. From germline, CDR1 is LGHNA and CDR2 YNFKEQ. The CDR3 here is CASSQGRGAVGSGELFF. CDR3 sequence (DNA): TGTGCCAGCAGCCAAGGTCGAGGGGCGGTGGGGTCTGGGGAGCTGTTTTTT.

This clonotype has ten or more counts. The V and J genes are TRBV25-1 and TRBJ2-5; 10 bases line up with TRBD2. The ends lost 7 bases at V and 6 bases at J; junction bases unmatched: 11. From germline, CDR1 is MGHDK and CDR2 SYGVNS. The CDR3 is made up of 15 amino acids. CDR3 coding DNA: TGTGCCAGCATGGGGCTAGCGGGAGTAGGAAAGACCCAGTACTTC. Protein: CASMGLAGVGKTQYF.

This clonotype has a count of ten or more. The J gene is TRBJ2-3, the V gene TRBV5-1, with D perhaps matching TRBD2 (6 bases). V shed 0 bases and J shed 4 bases, with 12 bases lying between them. CDR1 is SGHRS and CDR2 is YFSETQ in the germline V gene. The CDR3 runs 15 residues. The CDR3: CASSLEGRPPDTQYF. The DNA of the CDR3 is TGCGCCAGCAGCTTGGAGGGGAGGCCTCCAGATACGCAGTATTTT.

In its sample, this clonotype was seen a few times. CDR3 in DNA: TGTGCCAGCAGTCCATTACTAGTTAAGGATACGCAGTATTTT. It yields the protein CASSPLLVKDTQYF. The chain joins TRBV12-3 or TRBV12-4 to TRBJ2-3; weak D call: TRBD2 (5 bases). The V and J ends lost 5 bases and 6 bases respectively, with 15 bases between them. The CDR3 totals 14 residues.

This clonotype showed up just a few times. The chain employs TRBV7-2 and TRBJ2-3; possibly TRBD2 for D (5 bases). This CDR3 is 11 amino acids long. Germline assignment: CDR1 SGHTA and CDR2 FQGNSA. V gave up 5 bases and J gave up 9 bases, with 9 bases separating them. The CDR3 reads CASSTDFTQYF. The CDR3 DNA follows: TGTGCCAGCAGCACGGACTTCACGCAGTATTTT.

This clonotype was seen ten or more times. The chain employs TRBV15 and TRBJ2-5; 8 nucleotides line up with TRBD2. This CDR3 has 17 residues. CDR1 and CDR2 from the germline V gene are LNHNV and YYDKDF (reference sequence). The ends lost 3 bases at V and 4 bases at J; junction bases unmatched: 13. CDR3 sequence: CATSSTRLAGSRETQYF. In nucleotides, the CDR3 is TGTGCCACCAGCAGCACTAGATTAGCGGGAAGTCGAGAGACCCAGTACTTC. The full variable domain, in which reference TRBV15 and TRBJ2-5 provide the parts outside the CDR3, is DAMVIQNPRYQVTQFGKPVTLSCSQTLNHNVMYWYQQKSSQAPKLLFHYYDKDFNNEADTPDNFQSRRPNTSFCFLDIRSPGLGDTAMYLCATSSTRLAGSRETQYFGPGTRLLVL.

This clonotype has a count of ten or more. The chain links TRBV4-1 to TRBJ1-5, with D possibly TRBD1 on 5 matching bases. CDR1 and CDR2 (germline): MGHRA, YSYEKL. The CDR3 is 16 residues long. V was pared by 2 bases and J by 2 bases, with 13 bases between. CDR3 in DNA: TGCGCCAGCAGCCAATCGGAGGGACGGGGCAATCAGCCCCAGCATTTT. Translating it yields CASSQSEGRGNQPQHF.

This clonotype has more than one count but fewer than ten. The chain combines TRBV28 with TRBJ2-1; tentative D call: TRBD1 (5 bases). Trimming took 5 bases from V and 2 from J, leaving 16 bases between them. CDR3 length equals 16 residues. CDR1 and CDR2 from the germline V gene are MDHEN and SYDVKM. CDR3 sequence (DNA): TGTGCCAGCAGTCTTAGGACCGAAGGGGCCTACAATGAGCAGTTCTTC. Its translation: CASSLRTEGAYNEQFF.

In this sample, this clonotype turned up many times. The V gene is TRBV6-5, the J gene TRBJ2-5, with D maybe TRBD2 (5 bases). Germline V CDR1 and CDR2: MNHEY, SVGAGI. V was shortened by 1 base and J by 5 bases, with 11 bases between the two germline ends. This CDR3 is built from 14 residues. The DNA for the CDR3 is TGTGCCAGCAGTTACTTCGGAGGCGGGGAGACCCAGTACTTC. This gives the protein CASSYFGGGETQYF.